The sequence of this TCR beta chain was determined in a study of human T cells and chemical hapten exposure. Notes on the study in general: DPC sensitization did not alter TCRs above 1 in 1000 frequency.

Comments on this clonotype: Its antigen remains unidentified.

This CDR3 has 17 residues. V was cut by 2 bases and J by 4 bases, with 20 bases left in between. CDR1 is MGHRA, CDR2 YSYEKL, per germline. Time point defined: patch test 2, 6 weeks after DPC sensitization. Treatment specified: therapeutic diphenylcyclopropenone sensitization with weekly scalp DPC. For the library, individual cDNA molecules each received unique molecular identifiers. Original processing notes: TCR counts had a median of about 94,000 per sample and spanned roughly 20,000 to 690,600. In TCRdb, the RACE reads were re-called with MiXCR into one record per CDR3 protein. These V and J calls rely on TCRdb rather than the paper's analysis. The sample lists approximately 97,000 distinct CDR3 sequences, over 9.5% occurring once.

The sequence was obtained from a woman aged 35 to 49 with alopecia areata. Some clones in this sample may be carry-over from other donors' samples. This chain joins TRBV4-1 and TRBJ1-2, with D tentatively TRBD1 (5 bases). The sequences come from whole blood, collected in connection with sensitization to the hapten diphenylcyclopropenone (DPC). In DNA, the CDR3 is TGCGCCAGCAGCCAAATGGCAGGGCGGGCTAGTTTCTATGGCTACACCTTC. As protein: CASSQMAGRASFYGYTF.